This TCR beta chain was captured in a study of cytomegalovirus exposure and HLA in healthy donors. Study results and caveats: Previous analysis showed most TCR beta V segments were productive about 87% or about 30% of the time. Reportedly, HLA-A and HLA-B alleles of most subjects were accurately predicted from TCR beta.

Primers for the PCR totalled 60 Vbeta and 13 Jbeta. Repertoires were generated with immunoSEQ multiplex PCR, while TCRdb's copy carries only in-frame clones and drops some. The data hold more than 100,000 clones, with approximately 10% observed a single time. Germline V gene data show CDR1 as SNHLY and CDR2 as FYNNEI. The V end was cut by 6 bases, the J end by 7 bases, with 19 bases between. CDR3 length equals 14 residues. This clone was observed a handful of times. Its antigen is currently unknown. The V gene is TRBV2, the J gene TRBJ2-7, with a weak D call TRBD2 (6 bases). Input material: PBMCs. This clonotype originated in a woman in her forties in good health and CMV-seropositive. In DNA, the CDR3 is TGTGCCAGCAGAAAAGGGACTCCCCGGGGGGAGCAGTACTTC. Amino acids: CASRKGTPRGEQYF.